Listed below are T cell receptor beta chains from one sample, sequenced in a study of T cell responses to AZD1222 COVID-19 vaccine. Measured with immunoSEQ multiplex PCR; TCRdb has only the in-frame clones, and not every one. Here the sample spans approximately 80,000 clones, 85% to 90% being singletons. This material consisted of peripheral blood, taken on day 0 of AZD1222 vaccination. These TCRs come from an adult in good health. The CDR3 runs from the conserved cysteine through the conserved F or W. Each record gives: clone size, D gene, J gene, V gene, CDR3 protein, CDR3 DNA. A D gene is named only where the DNA matches it firmly. Expanded clones get a size class; other rows say once, few or many, or leave the size out.

clone size: -
D gene: TRBD1
J gene: TRBJ1-1
V gene: TRBV19
CDR3 protein: CASSTTGSTEAFF
CDR3 DNA: TGTGCCAGTAGTACGACAGGGAGCACTGAAGCTTTCTTT

clone size: -
D gene: TRBD1
J gene: TRBJ2-1
V gene: TRBV6-5
CDR3 protein: CASSTRQGSNEQFF
CDR3 DNA: TGTGCCAGCAGTACGAGACAGGGTTCGAATGAGCAGTTCTTC

clone size: -
D gene: -
J gene: TRBJ2-4
V gene: TRBV28
CDR3 protein: CASSSGGVVRNIQYF
CDR3 DNA: TGTGCCAGCAGTTCAGGGGGGGTAGTTCGGAACATTCAGTACTTC

clone size: -
D gene: TRBD2
J gene: TRBJ2-2
V gene: TRBV28
CDR3 protein: CASSFRSISGSSSTNTGELFF
CDR3 DNA: TGTGCCAGCAGTTTCCGTTCGATTAGCGGGAGCTCCTCAACGAACACCGGGGAGCTGTTTTTT

clone size: -
D gene: -
J gene: TRBJ2-5
V gene: TRBV7-2
CDR3 protein: CASSFFGSQETQYF
CDR3 DNA: TGTGCCAGCAGCTTTTTTGGGAGCCAAGAGACCCAGTACTTC

clone size: once
D gene: -
J gene: TRBJ1-1
V gene: TRBV2
CDR3 protein: CASSEEAQGGTEAFF
CDR3 DNA: TGTGCCAGCAGTGAAGAGGCGCAGGGCGGCACTGAAGCTTTCTTT

clone size: -
D gene: -
J gene: TRBJ1-3
V gene: TRBV7-2
CDR3 protein: CASSLGDMVRNTIYF
CDR3 DNA: TGTGCCAGCAGCTTAGGGGACATGGTGCGAAACACCATATATTTT

clone size: -
D gene: -
J gene: TRBJ1-2
V gene: TRBV28
CDR3 protein: CASSSPTGTHGYTF
CDR3 DNA: TGTGCCAGCAGTTCACCAACTGGGACACATGGCTACACCTTC

clone size: -
D gene: TRBD1
J gene: TRBJ2-1
V gene: TRBV4-3
CDR3 protein: CASSQTGAYNEQFF
CDR3 DNA: TGCGCCAGCAGCCAAACAGGGGCCTACAATGAGCAGTTCTTC

clone size: once
D gene: -
J gene: TRBJ2-3
V gene: TRBV6-5
CDR3 protein: CASSHEGVDTQYF
CDR3 DNA: TGTGCCAGCTCACACGAGGGGGTTGATACGCAGTATTTT

clone size: -
D gene: TRBD1
J gene: TRBJ2-2
V gene: TRBV4-2
CDR3 protein: CASSSPVGGYTGELFF
CDR3 DNA: TGTGCCAGCAGCTCCCCTGTAGGGGGCTACACCGGGGAGCTGTTTTTT

clone size: -
D gene: -
J gene: TRBJ2-4
V gene: TRBV7-9
CDR3 protein: CASSGAENIQYF
CDR3 DNA: TGTGCCAGCAGCGGGGCGGAGAACATTCAGTACTTC

clone size: -
D gene: TRBD1
J gene: TRBJ1-4
V gene: TRBV2
CDR3 protein: CASKGRQGVYEKLFF
CDR3 DNA: TGTGCCAGCAAAGGAAGACAGGGTGTTTACGAAAAACTGTTTTTT

clone size: -
D gene: -
J gene: TRBJ1-2
V gene: TRBV28
CDR3 protein: CASSLELTVTF
CDR3 DNA: TGTGCCAGCAGTCTTGAACTGACAGTCACCTTC

clone size: once
D gene: -
J gene: TRBJ1-4
V gene: TRBV18
CDR3 protein: CASSLSPAALNEKLFF
CDR3 DNA: TGTGCCAGCTCACTATCCCCGGCGGCCCTTAATGAAAAACTGTTTTTT

clone size: -
D gene: -
J gene: TRBJ2-1
V gene: TRBV2
CDR3 protein: CASSRRSNEQFF
CDR3 DNA: TGTGCCAGCAGTCGAAGGAGTAATGAGCAGTTCTTC

clone size: -
D gene: -
J gene: TRBJ1-4
V gene: TRBV2
CDR3 protein: CASSGASHSPNEKLFF
CDR3 DNA: TGTGCCAGCAGTGGGGCATCTCATAGCCCCAATGAAAAACTGTTTTTT

clone size: -
D gene: -
J gene: TRBJ1-2
V gene: TRBV13
CDR3 protein: CASSYAGTGFYGYTF
CDR3 DNA: TGTGCCAGCAGTTACGCCGGGACGGGATTCTATGGCTACACCTTC

clone size: -
D gene: -
J gene: TRBJ1-2
V gene: TRBV12-1
CDR3 protein: CASSFEIGDRGGYGYTF
CDR3 DNA: TGTGCCAGCAGCTTTGAGATCGGGGACAGGGGAGGCTATGGCTACACCTTC

clone size: -
D gene: -
J gene: TRBJ2-1
V gene: TRBV6-2/TRBV6-3
CDR3 protein: CASSYPKIGGSYNEQFF
CDR3 DNA: TGTGCCAGCAGTTACCCCAAGATCGGCGGATCCTACAATGAGCAGTTCTTC

clone size: -
D gene: TRBD2
J gene: TRBJ2-1
V gene: TRBV5-1
CDR3 protein: CASSLGLAGGEEGSYNEQFF
CDR3 DNA: TGCGCCAGCAGCTTGGGACTAGCGGGAGGTGAGGAGGGCTCCTACAATGAGCAGTTCTTC

clone size: -
D gene: TRBD2
J gene: TRBJ2-2
V gene: TRBV2
CDR3 protein: CASSVDSGRPQGLFF
CDR3 DNA: TGTGCCAGCAGTGTCGATAGCGGGAGGCCGCAGGGGCTGTTTTTT

clone size: -
D gene: TRBD2
J gene: TRBJ2-2
V gene: TRBV10-2
CDR3 protein: CASTSSGSGAGELFF
CDR3 DNA: TGCGCCAGCACGTCAAGCGGGAGCGGCGCCGGGGAGCTGTTTTTT

clone size: -
D gene: TRBD2
J gene: TRBJ2-7
V gene: TRBV3-1/TRBV3-2
CDR3 protein: CASSETGSGRYEQYF
CDR3 DNA: TGTGCCAGCAGCGAAACGGGTAGCGGGAGGTACGAGCAGTACTTC

clone size: -
D gene: -
J gene: TRBJ1-1
V gene: TRBV5-1
CDR3 protein: CASSSMTAMNTEAFF
CDR3 DNA: TGCGCCAGCAGCTCTATGACAGCCATGAACACTGAAGCTTTCTTT

clone size: once
D gene: -
J gene: TRBJ1-1
V gene: TRBV4-1
CDR3 protein: CASSHPQGLNTEAFF
CDR3 DNA: TGCGCCAGCAGCCACCCACAGGGATTGAACACTGAAGCTTTCTTT

clone size: -
D gene: -
J gene: TRBJ2-2
V gene: TRBV6-5
CDR3 protein: CASRRGGLNTGELFF
CDR3 DNA: TGTGCCAGCCGGCGGGGCGGACTGAACACCGGGGAGCTGTTTTTT

clone size: -
D gene: TRBD1
J gene: TRBJ1-6
V gene: TRBV5-4
CDR3 protein: CASSGPGQGAFAPLHF
CDR3 DNA: TGTGCCAGCAGCGGACCGGGACAGGGGGCTTTTGCACCCCTCCACTTT